The 5 T cell receptor beta chains in this list originate from one sample, sequenced in a study of blood T cell repertoires in COVID-19. TCRdb's table, derived via immunoSEQ multiplex PCR, lists solely in-frame clones and lacks some. The sample lists some 510,000 clones, approximately 90% occurring once. The sequenced sample consisted of PBMCs or T cells enriched from blood (not recorded which). The receptors shown here come from a woman aged 40 to 50 who had recovered from COVID-19.

This chain joins TRBV3-1 (or the pseudogene TRBV3-2) and TRBJ2-1; D is possibly TRBD2 (5 bases). Trimming removed 0 bases from V and 6 bases from J, with 15 bases in between. The germline V gene has CDR1 LGHDT and CDR2 YNNKEL (reference sequence). The CDR3 totals 16 residues. The CDR3 spells CASSQELALEANEQFF. The CDR3 nucleotides are TGTGCCAGCAGCCAAGAACTCGCTTTGGAGGCCAATGAGCAGTTCTTC.

This sequence joins TRBV7-9 and TRBJ1-4; D is unclear. V was trimmed by 6 bases and J by 9 bases, leaving 11 bases between them. The CDR3 length is 12 residues. Per the germline V gene, CDR1 is SEHNR and CDR2 is FQNEAQ (reference sequence). The CDR3 nucleotides are TGTGCCAGCAGTCACCAGGCCAAAAAACTGTTTTTT. Residues: CASSHQAKKLFF.

The chain is built from TRBV7-2 and TRBJ1-6; TRBD1 is a possible D gene (5 bases). V was cut by 7 bases and J by 7 bases, with 17 bases left in between. The CDR3 is 15 residues long. The V gene's germline CDR1 is SGHTA and CDR2 FQGNSA. CDR3 sequence reads: CASTETARANSPLHF. The CDR3 DNA sequence: TGTGCCAGCACCGAAACGGCCAGGGCCAATTCACCCCTCCACTTT. Supplemented by reference TRBV7-2 and TRBJ1-6, the full variable domain reads GAGVSQSPSNKVTEKGKDVELRCDPISGHTALYWYRQSLGQGLEFLIYFQGNSAPDKSGLPSDRFSAERTGGSVSTLTIQRTQQEDSAVYLCASTETARANSPLHFGNGTRLTVT.

This clone was observed a single time. The chain is built from TRBV3-1 (or the pseudogene TRBV3-2) and TRBJ1-2; a weak D match, TRBD1 (6 bases). This CDR3 is 15 amino acids long. Germline V gene sequence: CDR1 LGHDT, CDR2 YNNKEL (reference sequence). Trimming took off 0 bases at V and 2 bases at J, with 10 bases between the two ends. The DNA of the CDR3 is TGTGCCAGCAGCCAAGAGGGGGCTCTCAACTATGGCTACACCTTC. It is translated as CASSQEGALNYGYTF.

This chain joins TRBV7-8 and TRBJ2-1, with 12 nucleotides matching TRBD2. CDR3 length equals 17 residues. With 5 bases clipped from V and 1 base from J, the junction kept 6 bases outside the gene matches. The germline gives CDR1 SGHVS, CDR2 FQNEAQ. The CDR3 spells CASSRTGLAGSYNEQFF. The CDR3 nucleotides are TGTGCCAGCAGCAGAACCGGACTAGCGGGATCCTACAATGAGCAGTTCTTC.